Shown below are 16 T cell receptor beta chains from a single sample sequenced in a study of T-cell memory formation after mild COVID-19. TCRdb re-analysed the 5' RACE reads in MiXCR, keeping a single row per CDR3 protein. Among roughly 250,000 distinct CDR3 sequences, 16% were seen once, and the ten largest hold around a fifth. The sequenced material came from PBMCs or a T cell subset sorted from them (not recorded which). These receptors all come from a man younger than 30 who had mild COVID-19 (a few samples of this study predate the infection). Cell type and time point are not known.

This clonotype was recorded a few times. The V call is TRBV5-6, the J call TRBJ2-5; D uncertain. The CDR3 length is 12 residues. Trimming took 1 base from V and 5 from J, leaving 6 bases between them. Germline loops: CDR1 SGHDT, CDR2 YYEEEE. This CDR3 reads CASSLYRETQYF. CDR3 sequence (DNA): TGTGCCAGCAGCTTGTATCGGGAGACCCAGTACTTC.

The V and J genes are TRBV7-9 and TRBJ2-7; D is ambiguous. The CDR3 length is 14 residues. V was cut by 5 bases and J by 3 bases, with 14 bases left in between. CDR1 SEHNR and CDR2 FQNEAQ come from the germline V gene (reference sequence). The DNA of the CDR3 is TGTGCCAGCAGCGAGCCGATGGTCAACTACGAGCAGTACTTC. Encoded protein: CASSEPMVNYEQYF.

The CDR3 reads CASSLEGEAYGYTF. CDR3 bases: TGCGCCAGCAGCCTGGAGGGGGAAGCCTATGGCTACACCTTC. The rearrangement links TRBV5-1 to TRBJ1-2, with TRBD1 as a possible D gene (6 bases). CDR1 and CDR2 (germline): SGHRS, YFSETQ. This CDR3 has 14 residues. Between the trimmed V and J ends, which lost 4 bases and 4 bases, there was a span of 14 bases. The whole variable domain, remainder taken from reference TRBV5-1 and TRBJ1-2, is KAGVTQTPRYLIKTRGQQVTLSCSPISGHRSVSWYQQTPGQGLQFLFEYFSETQRNKGNFPGRFSGRQFSNSRSEMNVSTLELGDSALYLCASSLEGEAYGYTFGSGTRLTVV.

This clonotype was picked up a small number of times. J is TRBJ2-7 and V is TRBV7-7; D is unresolved. Looked up from germline, CDR1 is SSHAT and CDR2 is FNYEAQ (reference sequence). The CDR3 is made up of 14 amino acids. V lost 1 base and J lost 3, with 10 bases in between. The CDR3 DNA follows: TGTGCCAGCAGCTTAGGGTCTGGGGTCTACGAGCAGTACTTC. Translating it yields CASSLGSGVYEQYF.

This clonotype was detected only a few times. The chain couples TRBV12-3 or TRBV12-4 to TRBJ1-1, with D unclear. CDR3 length equals 16 residues. Trimming pared 5 bases from V and 4 bases from J, leaving 20 bases between. CDR3 nucleotide sequence: TGTGCCAGCAGTCCTAGCTTCGCCATATGGAGCACTGAAGCTTTCTTT. Encoded protein: CASSPSFAIWSTEAFF.

The sample holds a few counts of this clonotype. The V and J genes are TRBV27 and TRBJ1-4; 7 bases match TRBD1. With 5 bases clipped from V and 8 bases from J, the junction kept 11 bases outside the gene matches. The CDR3 spans 15 residues. Germline V lookup: CDR1 MNHEY, CDR2 SMNVEV (reference sequence). The CDR3 nucleotides are TGTGCCAGCAGTCGAACAGGGGTGGTTCGGGAAAAACTGTTTTTT. This translates into CASSRTGVVREKLFF.

This clonotype was counted ten times or more. The gene calls are TRBV12-3 or TRBV12-4 and TRBJ2-2, with D unresolved. V was clipped by 7 bases and J by 1 base, with 13 bases between them. The CDR3 covers 15 residues. The CDR3 DNA is TGTGCCAGCACCTCCCGGGCCCTGAACACCGGGGAGCTGTTTTTT. This encodes CASTSRALNTGELFF.

This chain joins TRBV5-1 and TRBJ1-1; a possible D gene is TRBD1 (6 bases). CDR3 length: 14 amino acids. V was clipped by 4 bases and J by 0 bases, with 10 bases between them. Germline CDR1 is SGHRS and CDR2 is YFSETQ. CDR3 residues: CASSRTVMNTEAFF. The CDR3 region has the DNA TGCGCCAGCAGCAGGACAGTCATGAACACTGAAGCTTTCTTT.

The V gene is TRBV12-3 or TRBV12-4, the J gene TRBJ2-1; 7 bases agree with TRBD2. J was trimmed by 0 bases and V by 6 bases; bases with no gene match: 5. The CDR3 is 15 amino acids. The CDR3 DNA reads as TGTGCCAGCAGGCCCGGGGGGAGCTCCTACAATGAGCAGTTCTTC. Translating it yields CASRPGGSSYNEQFF.

The V call is TRBV12-3 or TRBV12-4, the J call TRBJ1-1; TRBD1 matches at 7 bases. There are 13 residues in the CDR3. Germline trimming cut 3 bases from V and 6 bases from J; bases unmatched to any gene: 4. DNA for the CDR3: TGTGCCAGCAGTTTGTATGGGACAGCTGAAGCTTTCTTT. Its translation is CASSLYGTAEAFF.

This clonotype was seen many times. This chain connects TRBV6-1 to TRBJ2-6; no reliable D call. V was trimmed by 1 base and J by 0 bases, leaving 4 bases between them. This CDR3 has 15 residues. Germline CDR1 is MNHNS and CDR2 is SASEGT. The CDR3 sequence: CASSEGGSGANVLTF. CDR3 in DNA: TGTGCCAGCAGTGAAGGGGGCTCTGGGGCCAACGTCCTGACTTTC.

There are a few counts of this clonotype. The chain combines TRBV6-5 with TRBJ1-2; D gene unclear. The CDR3 contains 15 residues. V shed 0 bases and J shed 0 bases, with 8 bases lying between them. Germline CDR1 is MNHEY and CDR2 is SVGAGI. CDR3 DNA sequence: TGTGCCAGCAGTTACTCGACGCTAGCTAACTATGGCTACACCTTC. Its translation is CASSYSTLANYGYTF.

The chain employs TRBV5-1 and TRBJ2-7; 12 positions match TRBD2. This CDR3 is 16 amino acids long. Germline CDR1 reads SGHRS; CDR2 reads YFSETQ. The trim removed 4 bases at V and 2 bases at J, leaving 7 bases unmatched. The CDR3: CASSQSGLAGPYEQYF. In DNA form, the CDR3 reads TGCGCCAGCAGCCAATCGGGACTAGCGGGCCCCTACGAGCAGTACTTC.

This sequence joins TRBV29-1 and TRBJ1-2, with 7 bases matching TRBD1. The CDR3 is 13 amino acids. V shed 5 bases, J shed 4 bases, and the junction held 7 bases outside the gene matches. Per the germline V gene, CDR1 is SQVTM and CDR2 is ANQGSEA. This CDR3 reads CSVPSGTAYGYTF. In DNA, the CDR3 is TGCAGCGTTCCGTCAGGGACAGCCTATGGCTACACCTTC.

The chain is built from TRBV4-1 and TRBJ2-3; 9 nucleotides agree with TRBD1. The germline gives CDR1 MGHRA, CDR2 YSYEKL. Germline trimming cut 4 bases from V and 2 bases from J; bases unmatched to any gene: 19. The CDR3 runs 20 residues. The CDR3 sequence: CASSPGRGGDRVVDTDTQYF. CDR3 coding DNA: TGCGCCAGCAGCCCAGGTCGGGGTGGGGACAGGGTGGTCGACACAGATACGCAGTATTTT.

J is TRBJ2-7 and V is TRBV5-6, with a tentative D call TRBD1 (5 bases). Germline CDR1 and CDR2: SGHDT and YYEEEE. The CDR3 sequence is 15 residues long. The V and J ends lost 1 base and 7 bases respectively, with 18 bases between them. The CDR3 DNA reads as TGTGCCAGCAGCTTGCTCGCAGGGAACCCTACGGAGCAGTACGTC. It yields the protein CASSLLAGNPTEQYV.